Following are 18 T cell receptor beta chains from one sample sequenced in a study of blood T cell repertoires in COVID-19. Only in-frame clones appear in the TCRdb table, and some are missing; sequencing was by immunoSEQ multiplex PCR. Here the sample spans under 350,000 clones, approximately 86% being singletons. Sequences were obtained from PBMCs or T cells enriched from blood (not recorded which). Source of these receptors: a woman aged 40 to 50 with acute COVID-19.

The chain uses TRBV6-5 and TRBJ2-3; a weak D match, TRBD1 (6 bases). Trimming took off 7 bases at V and 2 bases at J, with 13 bases between the two ends. The CDR3 has 14 residues. CDR1 is MNHEY and CDR2 is SVGAGI in the germline V gene. CDR3 amino acids: CASTLTGITDTQYF. The CDR3 DNA reads as TGTGCCAGCACATTGACAGGCATCACAGATACGCAGTATTTT.

A word on this clone: At one end the junction does not follow the germline gene, possibly because of a read error. For the CDR3, the DNA is TGTGCCAGCAGGCCCGGGGGACCCCAAAAGACCCAGTACTTC. As protein: CASRPGGPQKTQYF. J is TRBJ2-5 and V is TRBV6-5; possible D gene TRBD2, 6 bases. Germline CDR1 and CDR2: MNHEY and SVGAGI. CDR3 length: 14 amino acids.

This chain uses TRBV7-2 with TRBJ2-1; TRBD2 is a possible D gene (5 bases). CDR1 is SGHTA, CDR2 FQGNSA, per germline. Trimming took off 2 bases at V and 10 bases at J, with 24 bases between the two ends. The length of the CDR3 is 17 residues. In DNA form, the CDR3 reads TGTGCCAGCAGCTTATTGGATCCAGGAAAGAGGGAACGAGAGCAGTTCTTC. It yields the protein CASSLLDPGKREREQFF.

V gene TRBV7-3 combines with J gene TRBJ2-1; a possible D gene is TRBD1 (6 bases). This CDR3 has 12 residues. The germline gives CDR1 SGHTA, CDR2 FQGTGA. Trimming took off 2 bases at V and 7 bases at J, with 6 bases between the two ends. In DNA, the CDR3 is TGTGCCAGCAGCTTACAGGGGAATGAGCAGTTCTTC. Translating gives CASSLQGNEQFF.

The genes are TRBV28 and TRBJ1-1; D ambiguous. This CDR3 is 17 amino acids long. Germline loops: CDR1 MDHEN, CDR2 SYDVKM. V lost 2 bases, J lost 4 bases, and 20 bases lay in between. The CDR3: CASSLRTGAGSFTEAFF. As DNA, the CDR3 is TGTGCCAGCAGTTTAAGGACGGGTGCGGGTTCGTTCACTGAAGCTTTCTTT.

This rearrangement joins TRBV28 to TRBJ1-1; no reliable D call. Deletions cut 0 bases from V and 10 bases from J, with 6 bases between. In germline, CDR1 is MDHEN, CDR2 SYDVKM. The CDR3 covers 11 residues. The CDR3: CASSLWERAFF. The CDR3 region has the DNA TGTGCCAGCAGTTTATGGGAGCGAGCTTTCTTT.

This chain joins TRBV28 and TRBJ2-1; possibly TRBD2 for D (5 bases). Germline V gene sequence: CDR1 MDHEN, CDR2 SYDVKM. The CDR3 has 14 amino acids. Trimming left V 5 bases short and J 7 bases short, with 15 bases between. The CDR3 spells CASSIAPRPNEQFF. The CDR3 DNA follows: TGTGCCAGCAGTATAGCGCCCCGACCGAATGAGCAGTTCTTC. The full variable domain, with the rest looked up from reference TRBV28 and TRBJ2-1, is DVKVTQSSRYLVKRTGEKVFLECVQDMDHENMFWYRQDPGLGLRLIYFSYDVKMKEKGDIPEGYSVSREKKERFSLILESASTNQTSMYLCASSIAPRPNEQFFGPGTRLTVL.

CDR3 amino acids: CASSDSIAWTGLVRELFF. Written as DNA, the CDR3 is TGTGCCAGCAGTGACTCGATCGCCTGGACAGGGCTGGTCAGGGAGCTGTTTTTT. V and J are TRBV6-4 and TRBJ2-2; TRBD1 matches 8 bases. With V trimmed by 0 bases and J by 9 bases, 15 bases remained unmatched. The CDR3 covers 18 residues. The germline V gene has CDR1 MRHNA and CDR2 SNTAGT.

V is TRBV19 and J is TRBJ2-5; 8 bases map to TRBD1. In germline, CDR1 is LNHDA, CDR2 SQIVND (reference sequence). The CDR3 is 16 amino acids. V lost 1 base and J lost 2; bases outside the gene matches: 6. The CDR3 sequence: CASSIGSRGPQETQYF. The CDR3 region has the DNA TGTGCCAGTAGTATAGGGAGCAGGGGGCCACAAGAGACCCAGTACTTC.

V is TRBV10-3 and J is TRBJ1-1, with TRBD1 matching 7 bases. This CDR3 has 14 residues. CDR1 and CDR2 (germline): ENHRY, SYGVKD. The V segment lost 4 bases and the J segment 1 base; nucleotides outside the gene matches: 3. In DNA form, the CDR3 reads TGTGCCATCAGTGGGGGACAGCGGAACACTGAAGCTTTCTTT. It yields the protein CAISGGQRNTEAFF.

The J gene is TRBJ2-3, the V gene TRBV6-6, with D tentatively TRBD2 (5 bases). Looked up from germline, CDR1 is MNHNY and CDR2 is SVGAGI (reference sequence). This CDR3 comprises 14 residues. Trimming removed 6 bases from V and 2 bases from J, with 12 bases in between. CDR3 nucleotide sequence: TGTGCCAGCAGCCCCGGACTTAACACAGATACGCAGTATTTT. It codes for CASSPGLNTDTQYF.

For the CDR3, the DNA is TGTGCCAGCAGCTTAGGGTCCAGTTATAGCAATCAGCCCCAGCATTTT. Protein product: CASSLGSSYSNQPQHF. This sequence joins TRBV7-9 and TRBJ1-5; no definite D call. The CDR3 has 16 amino acids. The ends were cut back, 1 base at V and 0 bases at J, with 10 bases in the middle. Looked up from germline, CDR1 is SEHNR and CDR2 is FQNEAQ (reference sequence). Drawing the rest from reference TRBV7-9 and TRBJ1-5, the complete variable domain is DTGVSQNPRHKITKRGQNVTFRCDPISEHNRLYWYRQTLGQGPEFLTYFQNEAQLEKSRLLSDRFSAERPKGSFSTLEIQRTEQGDSAMYLCASSLGSSYSNQPQHFGDGTRLSIL.

V gene TRBV5-1 combines with J gene TRBJ2-1; D is unclear. The CDR3 totals 16 residues. Trimming cost V 4 bases and J 0 bases, with 14 bases left between them. Per the germline V gene, CDR1 is SGHRS and CDR2 is YFSETQ. The CDR3 region has the DNA TGCGCCAGCAGCCCGAGTAAGACAAGCTCCTACAATGAGCAGTTCTTC. It encodes CASSPSKTSSYNEQFF.

This sequence joins TRBV24-1 and TRBJ1-2; the D is unclear. Germline V CDR1 and CDR2: KGHDR, SFDVKD. The length of the CDR3 is 12 residues. The V gene lost 3 bases and the J gene lost 5 bases, with 6 bases spanning the gap. The CDR3 bases are TGTGCCACCAGTGATCGAGGGTATGGCTACACCTTC. Residues: CATSDRGYGYTF.

The V and J genes are TRBV7-9 and TRBJ2-5, with a tentative D call TRBD2 (6 bases). The CDR3 totals 13 residues. Deletions cut 9 bases from V and 4 bases from J, with 15 bases between. Germline values: CDR1 SEHNR, CDR2 FQNEAQ (reference sequence). The CDR3 bases are TGTGCCAGTGATCGTAAGGGAGGAGAGACCCAGTACTTC. Residues: CASDRKGGETQYF.

This chain connects TRBV19 to TRBJ2-3; D remains unclear. The V and J ends lost 0 bases and 2 bases respectively, with 12 bases between them. The CDR3 has 16 residues. Germline assignment: CDR1 LNHDA and CDR2 SQIVND (reference sequence). CDR3 amino acids: CASSIDLSRFTDTQYF. The DNA for the CDR3 is TGTGCCAGTAGTATAGATCTATCCCGCTTCACAGATACGCAGTATTTT.

The chain joins TRBV3-1 (or the pseudogene TRBV3-2) to TRBJ1-3, with 7 bases identical to TRBD1. The J segment lost 0 bases and the V segment lost 4 bases, leaving 12 bases of the junction unmatched. CDR1 is LGHDT and CDR2 is YNNKEL in the germline V gene (reference sequence). The CDR3 runs to 18 residues. In DNA form, the CDR3 reads TGTGCCAGCAGCCGAGCCGGGACAGCTTTATTCTCTGGAAACACCATATATTTT. As protein: CASSRAGTALFSGNTIYF.

The gene calls are TRBV3-1 (or the pseudogene TRBV3-2) and TRBJ2-3; D gene uncertain. This CDR3 spans 15 amino acids. Germline assignment: CDR1 LGHDT and CDR2 YNNKEL (reference sequence). Trimming cost V 0 bases and J 2 bases, with 9 bases left between them. CDR3 in DNA: TGTGCCAGCAGCCAAGATCCAGTGCTCACAGATACGCAGTATTTT. It translates to CASSQDPVLTDTQYF.